These 21 T cell receptor beta chains were all obtained from the same sample, sequenced in a study of blood T cell repertoires in COVID-19. Assay used: immunoSEQ multiplex PCR; TCRdb lists only in-frame clones, some missing. The table has some 32,000 clones, 80% to 90% seen once. The specimen was peripheral blood. These receptors were obtained from a human donor in a cohort sampled during active COVID-19.

The chain is built from TRBV6-4 and TRBJ1-1; D may be TRBD1 (6 bases). There are 13 residues in the CDR3. CDR1 and CDR2 (germline): MRHNA, SNTAGT. V was trimmed by 6 bases and J by 0 bases, leaving 8 bases between them. For the CDR3, the DNA is TGTGCCAGCAGAGGACAGATGAACACTGAAGCTTTCTTT. Translated, it gives CASRGQMNTEAFF.

The genes are TRBV29-1 and TRBJ1-1; 8 nucleotides agree with TRBD1. The CDR3 is 13 amino acids. V dropped 5 bases and J dropped 1; count of bases not matched to a gene: 3. From germline, CDR1 is SQVTM and CDR2 ANQGSEA. CDR3: CSVLQGENTEAFF. In DNA, the CDR3 is TGCAGCGTTCTACAGGGGGAGAACACTGAAGCTTTCTTT. Complete variable domain (other parts from reference TRBV29-1 and TRBJ1-1): SAVISQKPSRDICQRGTSLTIQCQVDSQVTMMFWYRQQPGQSLTLIATANQGSEATYESGFVIDKFPISRPNLTFSTLTVSNMSPEDSSIYLCSVLQGENTEAFFGQGTRLTVV.

Only one count was recorded for this clone. This sequence joins TRBV5-1 and TRBJ1-1; D unresolved. Germline lookup yields CDR1 SGHRS and CDR2 YFSETQ. The CDR3 consists of 12 residues. V was shortened by 0 bases and J by 7 bases, with 7 bases between the two germline ends. CDR3 sequence: CASSLGGLEAFF. CDR3 in DNA: TGCGCCAGCAGCTTGGGCGGACTTGAAGCTTTCTTT.

The rearrangement uses TRBV7-3 and TRBJ2-1; 8 nucleotides align to TRBD2. Germline assignment: CDR1 SGHTA and CDR2 FQGTGA. The CDR3 loop spans 15 amino acids. J gave up 6 bases and V 5 bases, and 9 bases lay outside the gene matches. CDR3 amino acids: CASSPQGGGFNEQFF. The DNA for the CDR3 is TGTGCCAGCAGCCCCCAGGGCGGGGGGTTCAATGAGCAGTTCTTC.

This sequence joins TRBV7-2 and TRBJ2-7, with a weak D call TRBD1 (5 bases). CDR3 size: 15 residues. Germline V gives CDR1 SGHTA, CDR2 FQGNSA. V was clipped by 8 bases and J by 6 bases, with 23 bases between them. The CDR3 loop is CASVPRPGFTGEQYF. DNA for the CDR3: TGTGCCAGCGTCCCCCGGCCAGGGTTTACAGGCGAGCAGTACTTC.

This rearrangement joins TRBV29-1 to TRBJ2-1; 11 bases agree with TRBD2. Germline V gene sequence: CDR1 SQVTM, CDR2 ANQGSEA. The CDR3 is 14 residues long. After removal of 6 bases from V and 3 bases from J, the junction contained 4 bases not matched to a gene. The CDR3 sequence: CSVQLAGDYNEQFF. The CDR3 DNA reads TGCAGCGTCCAACTAGCGGGGGACTACAATGAGCAGTTCTTC.

V usage is TRBV2 and J usage is TRBJ2-2, with 8 bases fitting TRBD1. Trimming took 6 bases from V and 5 from J; bases not matched to a gene: 11. Germline V lookup: CDR1 SNHLY, CDR2 FYNNEI. This CDR3 region has 16 residues. The DNA of the CDR3 is TGTGCCAGCAGCCCCCCCCGGACAGGGAATACCGGGGAGCTGTTTTTT. It yields the protein CASSPPRTGNTGELFF.

The chain couples TRBV3-1 (or the pseudogene TRBV3-2) to TRBJ2-2; possible D gene TRBD2, 5 bases. This CDR3 has 15 amino acids. Deletions cut 4 bases from V and 5 bases from J, with 14 bases between. The V gene's germline CDR1 is LGHDT and CDR2 YNNKEL (reference sequence). CDR3 coding DNA: TGTGCCAGCAGCCTTCGATCGGGGTATACCGGGGAGCTGTTTTTT. Translated, it gives CASSLRSGYTGELFF.

The V gene is TRBV6-5, the J gene TRBJ1-5; D may be TRBD1 (6 bases). Trimming took 5 bases from V and 7 from J, leaving 12 bases between them. CDR1 and CDR2 (germline): MNHEY, SVGAGI. CDR3 length equals 13 residues. The CDR3 bases are TGTGCCAGCAGTACAGGGTTCCGGCAGCCCCAGCATTTT. Amino acids: CASSTGFRQPQHF.

The chain uses TRBV7-9 and TRBJ1-6, with D possibly matching TRBD1 (6 bases). The CDR3 extends over 16 amino acids. Trimming took off 3 bases at V and 7 bases at J, with 16 bases between the two ends. CDR1 and CDR2 (germline): SEHNR, FQNEAQ (reference sequence). CDR3 protein: CASSFELVGANSPLHF. CDR3 nucleotides: TGTGCCAGCAGCTTCGAACTAGTGGGGGCGAATTCACCCCTCCACTTT. Drawing the rest from reference TRBV7-9 and TRBJ1-6, the complete variable domain is DTGVSQNPRHKITKRGQNVTFRCDPISEHNRLYWYRQTLGQGPEFLTYFQNEAQLEKSRLLSDRFSAERPKGSFSTLEIQRTEQGDSAMYLCASSFELVGANSPLHFGNGTRLTVT.

V gene TRBV11-1 combines with J gene TRBJ1-3; D gene uncertain. The germline V gene encodes CDR1 SGHAT and CDR2 FQDESV (reference sequence). The CDR3 is 15 amino acids. The V and J ends lost 1 base and 4 bases respectively, with 11 bases between them. The chain's CDR3 is CASSLDRGPGNTIYF. Written as DNA, the CDR3 is TGTGCCAGCAGCTTAGACCGGGGTCCGGGAAACACCATATATTTT. The full variable domain, its missing parts supplied by reference TRBV11-1 and TRBJ1-3, is EAEVAQSPRYKITEKSQAVAFWCDPISGHATLYWYRQILGQGPELLVQFQDESVVDDSQLPKDRFSAERLKGVDSTLKIQPAELGDSAMYLCASSLDRGPGNTIYFGEGSWLTVV.

This clone was observed a handful of times. The chain employs TRBV5-5 and TRBJ1-6; the D is unclear. Germline loops: CDR1 SGHKS, CDR2 YYEKEE (reference sequence). The CDR3 extends over 15 amino acids. The V and J ends lost 5 bases and 7 bases respectively, with 16 bases between them. CDR3 sequence: CASSPRPEGNSPLHF. In DNA form, the CDR3 reads TGTGCCAGCAGTCCGAGGCCGGAGGGAAATTCACCCCTCCACTTT. The complete variable domain, with remaining parts taken from reference TRBV5-5 and TRBJ1-6, reads DAGVTQSPTHLIKTRGQQVTLRCSPISGHKSVSWYQQVLGQGPQFIFQYYEKEERGRGNFPDRFSARQFPNYSSELNVNALLLGDSALYLCASSPRPEGNSPLHFGNGTRLTVT.

V is TRBV19 and J is TRBJ1-1, with TRBD1 identical over 8 bases. V trimming: 6 bases; J trimming: 1 base; junction bases outside the gene matches: 1. CDR1 and CDR2 (germline): LNHDA, SQIVND (reference sequence). This CDR3 contains 13 residues. DNA for the CDR3: TGTGCCAGTAGAACAGGGGGGAACACTGAAGCTTTCTTT. It codes for CASRTGGNTEAFF.

The chain links TRBV7-2 to TRBJ1-5, with D hard to call. This CDR3 is 13 amino acids long. Germline CDR1 SGHTA, CDR2 FQGNSA. The V gene lost 0 bases and the J gene lost 4 bases, with 4 bases spanning the gap. The CDR3 here is CASSLAPNQPQHF. CDR3 sequence (DNA): TGTGCCAGCAGCTTAGCCCCAAATCAGCCCCAGCATTTT.

This rearrangement joins TRBV10-3 to TRBJ2-3; D call uncertain. V was cut by 0 bases and J by 4 bases, with 14 bases left in between. The CDR3 length is 16 residues. Germline CDR1 is ENHRY and CDR2 is SYGVKD. The DNA for the CDR3 is TGTGCCATCAGTGAGTCGACTCCCGGCCGGGCAGATACGCAGTATTTT. The encoded protein is CAISESTPGRADTQYF.

The chain employs TRBV6-1 and TRBJ1-6; 12 nucleotides line up with TRBD1. CDR1 and CDR2 (germline): MNHNS, SASEGT. The J segment lost 0 bases and the V segment lost 0 bases, leaving 9 bases of the junction unmatched. This CDR3 spans 21 amino acids. In DNA, the CDR3 is TGTGCCAGCAGTGAAGCGCGGGGGACAGGGGGCTCCCACTCCTATAATTCACCCCTCCACTTT. This gives the protein CASSEARGTGGSHSYNSPLHF.

The chain carries TRBV18 and TRBJ2-2, with TRBD1 as a possible D gene (5 bases). V dropped 3 bases and J dropped 1 base, with 15 bases sitting between them. The CDR3 has 17 residues. Germline lookup yields CDR1 KGHSH and CDR2 LQKENI. This CDR3 is CASSPRQGFENTGELFF. The CDR3, as DNA: TGTGCCAGCTCACCCCGTCAGGGCTTCGAGAACACCGGGGAGCTGTTTTTT.

V is TRBV18 and J is TRBJ1-2; 7 positions agree with TRBD1. With 4 bases clipped from V and 8 bases from J, the junction kept 16 bases outside the gene matches. Germline V CDR1 and CDR2: KGHSH, LQKENI. There are 16 residues in the CDR3. CDR3 amino acids: CASSLTTDRSGGGYTF. The CDR3, as DNA: TGTGCCAGCTCACTCACGACGGACAGGTCCGGTGGGGGCTACACCTTC.

V gene TRBV30 combines with J gene TRBJ1-2, with D perhaps TRBD1 (5 bases). The V and J ends lost 2 bases and 0 bases respectively, with 13 bases between them. CDR1 is GTSNPN, CDR2 SVGIG, per germline (reference sequence). CDR3 length: 15 amino acids. This chain's CDR3 is CAWSPRDVSNYGYTF. CDR3 nucleotide sequence: TGTGCCTGGAGTCCCAGGGATGTATCTAACTATGGCTACACCTTC.

The chain joins TRBV4-1 to TRBJ1-4; TRBD1 matches 8 bases. Unmatched junction bases numbered 9, after V lost 1 base and J lost 8 bases. CDR3 length: 16 residues. Per the germline V gene, CDR1 is MGHRA and CDR2 is YSYEKL. CDR3 nucleotide sequence: TGCGCCAGCAGCCAAGTCCAAGCGACAGGGGAAGAAAAACTGTTTTTT. It encodes CASSQVQATGEEKLFF.

This clone was seen a single time. The chain's CDR3 is CASSESSGVEYEQYF. In DNA form, the CDR3 reads TGCGCCAGCAGTGAGTCCTCAGGGGTGGAGTACGAGCAGTACTTC. The chain is built from TRBV10-2 and TRBJ2-7, with D possibly being TRBD1 (6 bases). V lost 0 bases and J lost 4, with 13 bases in between. The germline V gene encodes CDR1 WSHSY and CDR2 SAAADI. The CDR3 sequence is 15 residues long.